This is a list of T cell receptor beta chains from one sample in a study of cytotoxic CD8 clonotypes in ibrutinib-treated CLL. Profiling relied on immunoSEQ multiplex PCR, and the TCRdb table lists in-frame clones only, not all of them. The table has roughly 130,000 clones, roughly three quarters seen once. Source: PBMCs, taken after 12 months of ibrutinib treatment. These receptors were taken from a human donor with chronic lymphocytic leukemia. Both conserved end residues are part of each CDR3. Fields, in order: CDR3 length, D gene, V gene, clone size, J gene, CDR3 DNA, CDR3 protein. A D gene is named only where the DNA matches it firmly. The size of a clone is reported for some rows only, either as once, few or many, or as a class for expanded clones.

15	TRBD2	TRBV6-5	few	TRBJ2-2	TGTGCCAGCAGTGCCGGGACTAGCACCACCGGGGAGCTGTTTTTT	CASSAGTSTTGELFF
13	-	TRBV10-3	-	TRBJ1-3	TGTGCCATCAGCAAAGAGACTGTGGACACCATATATTTT	CAISKETVDTIYF
16	-	TRBV7-9	-	TRBJ2-1	TGTGCCAGCAGCCCGTTGGGGCATTACGAGTCTGGTGAGCAGTTCTTC	CASSPLGHYESGEQFF
15	-	TRBV4-3	-	TRBJ2-7	TGCGCCAGCAGCCAAGATAGCTGGTCCTCCTACGAGCAGTACTTC	CASSQDSWSSYEQYF
13	TRBD1	TRBV6-6	-	TRBJ1-2	TGTGCCAGCAGTCGGGACAGGGTATGGGGCTACACCTTC	CASSRDRVWGYTF
13	-	TRBV29-1	-	TRBJ2-2	TGCAGCGCCGCGGTGGATGATTTCGGGGAGCTGTTTTTT	CSAAVDDFGELFF
12	-	TRBV6-5	-	TRBJ2-7	TGTGCCAGCAGGGCGGCCTCTTACGAGCAGTACTTC	CASRAASYEQYF
16	TRBD2	TRBV18	-	TRBJ2-7	TGTGCCAGCTCACCCCGGACTAGCGGGAGCTCCTACGAGCAGTACTTC	CASSPRTSGSSYEQYF
18	-	TRBV5-4	-	TRBJ1-4	TGTGCCAGCAGCTTTTTATCTGGGCAGGGATCAGCTAATGAAAAACTGTTTTTT	CASSFLSGQGSANEKLFF
12	-	TRBV6-5	-	TRBJ1-1	TGTGCCAGCAGTGGATACAGGGAAGAAGCTTTCTTT	CASSGYREEAFF
16	-	TRBV2	once	TRBJ2-7	TGTGCCAGCACTAGGCCGGGGGACGCGGCGTCCTACGAGCAGTACTTC	CASTRPGDAASYEQYF
15	-	TRBV19	-	TRBJ1-1	TGTGCCAGTAGTTGGGGCAGTATGATGAACACTGAAGCTTTCTTT	CASSWGSMMNTEAFF
14	-	TRBV6-5	-	TRBJ1-1	TGTGCCAGCAGTTACATGATGGGAAGGACTGAAGCTTTCTTT	CASSYMMGRTEAFF
15	TRBD1	TRBV5-1	-	TRBJ2-5	TGCGCCAGCAGCTTGGTGACAGGGGCGGGCGAGACCCAGTACTTC	CASSLVTGAGETQYF
14	-	TRBV9	-	TRBJ2-3	TGTGCCAGCAGCGTAGGTCTAACCCCAGATACGCAGTATTTT	CASSVGLTPDTQYF
15	TRBD1	TRBV6-4	-	TRBJ1-2	TGTGCCAGCAGACACAAACAGGGGGCTAACTATGGCTACACCTTC	CASRHKQGANYGYTF
15	TRBD1	TRBV5-1	-	TRBJ2-7	TGCGCCAGCAGCTTGGGAGCGGACAGGGTTTACGAGCAGTACTTC	CASSLGADRVYEQYF
13	-	TRBV6-6	-	TRBJ2-1	TGTGCCAGCAGCGGGACCTCCTACAATGAGCAGTTCTTC	CASSGTSYNEQFF
15	-	TRBV7-9	-	TRBJ2-2	TGTGCCAGCAGGTCTTTGTCCGCGAACACCGGGGAGCTGTTTTTT	CASRSLSANTGELFF
13	-	TRBV18	once	TRBJ2-5	TGTGCCAGCTCACCAAACATTCAAGAGACCCAGTACTTC	CASSPNIQETQYF
18	-	TRBV11-2	-	TRBJ2-2	TGTGCCAGCGGACCGCGAGCGGGGACAGTTGCGAACACCGGGGAGCTGTTTTTT	CASGPRAGTVANTGELFF
13	-	TRBV11-2	-	TRBJ2-7	TGTGCCAGCAGCTTCCCGGGGGCCTACGAGCAGTACTTC	CASSFPGAYEQYF
15	-	TRBV4-2	-	TRBJ1-1	TGTGCCAGCAGCCAAGAATTGGGGATGTCGGCTGAAGCTTTCTTT	CASSQELGMSAEAFF
15	TRBD1	TRBV9	-	TRBJ2-7	TGTGCCAGCAGCGTAGGTGGGACAGGGGGCCACGAGCAGTACTTC	CASSVGGTGGHEQYF
14	-	TRBV14	-	TRBJ1-2	TGTGCCAGCAGCCTCCGGGGGGGGTTTCGCGGCTACACCTTC	CASSLRGGFRGYTF
14	-	TRBV28	-	TRBJ2-7	TGTGCCAGCAGTTTATTTGACGGGTACTACGAGCAGTACTTC	CASSLFDGYYEQYF
16	TRBD2	TRBV11-2	-	TRBJ2-3	TGTGCCAGCAGCTGGGACTGGGCGGGAGGGTCAGATACGCAGTATTTT	CASSWDWAGGSDTQYF
16	-	TRBV5-1	-	TRBJ2-7	TGCGCCAGCAGCTCTTCAGAGAACCAGCCAAACTACGAGCAGTACTTC	CASSSSENQPNYEQYF
14	TRBD1	TRBV6-4	-	TRBJ1-1	TGTGCCAGCAGAGACGGCGACAGGGCCACTGAAGCTTTCTTT	CASRDGDRATEAFF
15	-	TRBV5-4	-	TRBJ2-2	TGTGCCAGCAGCTTGGATGGGGGTGGTACCGGGGAGCTGTTTTTT	CASSLDGGGTGELFF
16	TRBD1	TRBV7-2	-	TRBJ1-1	TGTGCCAGCAGCTTCGAGGGGAGCAGGGGGGACACTGAAGCTTTCTTT	CASSFEGSRGDTEAFF
16	TRBD2	TRBV5-1	-	TRBJ2-3	TGCGCCAGCAGCCTACGACTAGCGGAGATCACAGATACGCAGTATTTT	CASSLRLAEITDTQYF
12	-	TRBV7-2	-	TRBJ1-2	TGTGCCAGCAGCTTAGCGAGCGTTGGCTACACCTTC	CASSLASVGYTF
17	-	TRBV9	-	TRBJ2-7	TGTGCCAGCAGCGTAGGAGGGTCCGGGACACCCCCTAAAGAGCAGTACTTC	CASSVGGSGTPPKEQYF
13	-	TRBV5-1	few	TRBJ2-2	TGCGCCAGCAGCTTGCAAGCTTCCGGGGAGCTGTTTTTT	CASSLQASGELFF
14	-	TRBV29-1	-	TRBJ2-2	TGCAGCGCTGACCCAGGGTATGGCACCGGGGAGCTGTTTTTT	CSADPGYGTGELFF
15	-	TRBV19	-	TRBJ2-7	TGTGCCAGTAGGAATGGCAGGGAATGGTCCTACGAGCAGTACTTC	CASRNGREWSYEQYF
16	-	TRBV11-2	-	TRBJ2-1	TGTGCCAGCAGCTTTCCCATGGCGGGGGCCATCGATGAGCAGTTCTTC	CASSFPMAGAIDEQFF
17	-	TRBV18	-	TRBJ2-6	TGTGCCAGCTCACCAAGGGGAGCCGGAGGCGGGGCCAACGTCCTGACTTTC	CASSPRGAGGGANVLTF
14	-	TRBV6-1	-	TRBJ2-7	TGTGCCAGCAGTGAAGTCGGGTGGGAAACCGAGCAGTACTTC	CASSEVGWETEQYF
15	-	TRBV18	-	TRBJ2-2	TGTGCCACCCGCCCGCGGGACGTTAACACCGGGGAGCTGTTTTTT	CATRPRDVNTGELFF
13	-	TRBV2	-	TRBJ1-2	TGTGCCAGCCTGATAGGGTTTAACTATGGCTACACCTTC	CASLIGFNYGYTF
13	-	TRBV14	-	TRBJ2-2	TGTGCCAGCAGGCGACTAGACACCGGGGAGCTGTTTTTT	CASRRLDTGELFF
17	TRBD2	TRBV7-8	-	TRBJ2-7	TGTGCCAGCAGCAGAGGGACTAGCGGGGCCAGCTCCTACGAGCAGTACTTC	CASSRGTSGASSYEQYF
16	TRBD2	TRBV5-1	few	TRBJ2-1	TGCGCCAGCAGCCGACTAGCGGGAGGTTCCTACAATGAGCAGTTCTTC	CASSRLAGGSYNEQFF
14	-	TRBV7-9	-	TRBJ2-5	TGTGCCAGCAGCTCCCGGACACTTCAAGAGACCCAGTACTTC	CASSSRTLQETQYF
15	-	TRBV7-2	-	TRBJ1-1	TGTGCCAGCAGCATCAACTCTGGGGGGGACACTGAAGCTTTCTTT	CASSINSGGDTEAFF
16	-	TRBV2	-	TRBJ2-4	TGTGCCAGCAGTACTGTGGCAGAGGGGGTTGGAAACATTCAGTACTTC	CASSTVAEGVGNIQYF
12	-	TRBV7-6	-	TRBJ2-5	TGTGCCAGCAGCCCCACTAAAGAGACCCAGTACTTC	CASSPTKETQYF
15	TRBD2	TRBV30	-	TRBJ2-2	TGTGCCTGGACTAGAGGACTAGCGGCATCCGGGGAGCTGTTTTTT	CAWTRGLAASGELFF
14	-	TRBV6-4	-	TRBJ1-1	TGTGCCAGCAGTAAGACGACAGCGTACACTGAAGCTTTCTTT	CASSKTTAYTEAFF
15	TRBD1	TRBV19	-	TRBJ1-2	TGTGCCAGTAGTATTTCAGGGGGCGAGAACTATGGCTACACCTTC	CASSISGGENYGYTF